These 7 T cell receptor beta chains were all obtained from the same sample, sequenced in a study of blood T cell repertoires in COVID-19. Repertoires were generated with immunoSEQ multiplex PCR, while TCRdb's copy carries only in-frame clones and drops some. The sample includes about 220,000 clones, roughly 90% of them seen just once. Sequencing input: PBMCs or T cells enriched from blood (not recorded which). The receptor source for this set is a woman aged 30 to 39 with acute COVID-19.

The genes are TRBV6-2 or TRBV6-3 and TRBJ1-6; 11 positions agree with TRBD1. The V gene's germline CDR1 is MNHEY and CDR2 SVGEGT. V trimming: 4 bases; J trimming: 5 bases; junction bases outside the gene matches: 1. This CDR3 comprises 15 residues. The CDR3 sequence is CASSWDRGNNSPLHF. DNA for the CDR3: TGTGCCAGCAGTTGGGACAGGGGGAATAATTCACCCCTCCACTTT.

The rearrangement joins TRBV5-1 to TRBJ2-7, with a weak D call TRBD1 (6 bases). This CDR3 is 16 amino acids long. The germline CDR1 and CDR2 sequences are SGHRS and YFSETQ. Trimming took 1 base from V and 0 from J, leaving 14 bases between them. CDR3 DNA: TGCGCCAGCAGCTTGAGGCAGGGGTTCAGCTCCTACGAGCAGTACTTC. This codes for CASSLRQGFSSYEQYF.

This clone has just a few counts. This chain connects TRBV18 to TRBJ1-1; D is perhaps TRBD1 (5 bases). Germline CDR1 and CDR2: KGHSH and LQKENI. V gave up 1 base and J gave up 1 base, with 16 bases separating them. The CDR3 consists of 17 residues. As DNA, the CDR3 is TGTGCCAGCTCACCACGCCATACGCAGGGTGGGAACACTGAAGCTTTCTTT. It codes for CASSPRHTQGGNTEAFF.

The chain employs TRBV6-5 and TRBJ2-2; the D gene is possibly TRBD1 (6 bases). The germline gives CDR1 MNHEY, CDR2 SVGAGI. V dropped 0 bases and J dropped 5 bases, with 13 bases sitting between them. The CDR3 spans 16 residues. CDR3 residues: CASSYSWTVETGELFF. In DNA form, the CDR3 reads TGTGCCAGCAGTTACTCCTGGACAGTAGAAACCGGGGAGCTGTTTTTT.

The rearrangement links TRBV9 to TRBJ2-7, with D possibly TRBD2 on 6 matching bases. V lost 0 bases to trimming and J lost 4 bases, with 11 bases between them. This CDR3 is 14 amino acids long. The germline gives CDR1 SGDLS, CDR2 YYNGEE. This chain's CDR3 is CASSVDGGAYEQYF. CDR3 nucleotides: TGTGCCAGCAGCGTAGACGGGGGAGCGTACGAGCAGTACTTC.

The gene calls are TRBV5-1 and TRBJ2-7; 8 bases line up with TRBD1. CDR3 length: 15 residues. The junction had 5 bases not matched to a gene; V was cut back by 0 bases and J by 3 bases. In germline, CDR1 is SGHRS, CDR2 YFSETQ. As DNA, the CDR3 is TGCGCCAGCAGCTTGGCTCAGGGGGCTTTCTACGAGCAGTACTTC. Amino acids: CASSLAQGAFYEQYF.

Notes on this clone: The limits of the CDR3 on the DNA are not certain, so only TCRdb's listed CDR3 is given. The chain recombines TRBV27 with TRBJ2-7; the table's TRBD2 call for D was not verified on the DNA. Germline CDR1 is MNHEY and CDR2 is SMNVEV (reference sequence). A total of 16 residues make up the CDR3, ends included. CDR3 amino acids: CASSSSSGWITYEQYF.